One and the same sample provided the 8 T cell receptor beta chains below, sequenced in a study of cytomegalovirus exposure and HLA in healthy donors. Both 60 Vbeta primers and 13 Jbeta primers went into the PCR. The protocol was immunoSEQ multiplex PCR, while the TCRdb copy is restricted to in-frame clones and leaves out a portion. The sample yields approximately 160,000 clones, about two thirds seen once. Sequenced material: PBMCs. The receptors were sampled from a woman aged 18-29 years in good health and CMV-seropositive.

The chain uses TRBV21-1 and TRBJ1-2. TRBV21-1 is a pseudogene locus. This CDR3 spans 14 amino acids. The CDR3: CASSKGRGFYGYTF. CDR3 DNA sequence: TGTGCCAGCAGCAAAGGGAGGGGATTCTATGGCTACACCTTC.

The chain combines TRBV29-1 with TRBJ2-5; possibly TRBD1 for D (7 bases). The CDR3 consists of 13 residues. With 3 bases removed from V and 4 bases from J, the gap between germline ends came to 12 bases. Germline loops: CDR1 SQVTM, CDR2 ANQGSEA. This CDR3 is CSVEYQGGETQYF. The CDR3 DNA sequence: TGCAGCGTTGAGTACCAGGGGGGAGAGACCCAGTACTTC.

The chain recombines TRBV4-3 with TRBJ1-4, with 7 bases matching TRBD1. The ends lost 0 bases at V and 8 bases at J; junction bases unmatched: 15. Germline V gives CDR1 LGHNA, CDR2 YSLEER. The length of the CDR3 is 18 residues. CDR3 DNA: TGCGCCAGCAGCCAAGATGGAGACCCCCGGGACAGACGGGAAAAACTGTTTTTT. It encodes CASSQDGDPRDRREKLFF.

This clone was counted only a few times. J is TRBJ2-3 and V is TRBV18; possible D gene TRBD2, 5 bases. Germline loops: CDR1 KGHSH, CDR2 LQKENI. The CDR3 loop spans 15 amino acids. Between the trimmed V and J ends, which lost 3 bases and 6 bases, there was a span of 16 bases. The CDR3 nucleotides read TGTGCCAGCTCACCGGGCCAGATCGGGGTTGATACGCAGTATTTT. Protein product: CASSPGQIGVDTQYF.

The chain combines TRBV6-6 with TRBJ2-7; TRBD2 is a possible D gene (6 bases). The V end lost 10 bases, the J end lost 3 bases, and 16 bases lay between the germline ends. The CDR3 sequence is 13 residues long. From germline, CDR1 is MNHNY and CDR2 SVGAGI (reference sequence). The CDR3 is CATGDPSYYEQYF. The CDR3 nucleotides read TGTGCCACGGGGGACCCTTCATACTACGAGCAGTACTTC.

The chain recombines TRBV6-6 with TRBJ2-1, with D perhaps matching TRBD1 (5 bases). The germline gives CDR1 MNHNY, CDR2 SVGAGI (reference sequence). Trimming removed 8 bases from V and 1 base from J, with 12 bases in between. The CDR3 is 14 amino acids. This chain's CDR3 is CASGPQGSYNEQFF. The CDR3 DNA sequence: TGTGCCAGCGGCCCTCAGGGTTCCTACAATGAGCAGTTCTTC.

This chain connects TRBV7-9 to TRBJ2-1, with a possible D match to TRBD1 (6 bases). Trimming pared 5 bases from V and 5 bases from J, leaving 22 bases between. The germline V gene encodes CDR1 SEHNR and CDR2 FQNEAQ (reference sequence). This CDR3 spans 17 amino acids. This chain's CDR3 is CASSPRPQGRWNNEQFF. The DNA for the CDR3 is TGTGCCAGCAGCCCCCGCCCACAGGGTCGGTGGAACAATGAGCAGTTCTTC.

The chain links TRBV27 to TRBJ2-1; 8 positions match TRBD1. The CDR3 runs 14 residues. V dropped 3 bases and J dropped 4; count of bases not matched to a gene: 2. From germline, CDR1 is MNHEY and CDR2 SMNVEV (reference sequence). Here the CDR3 reads CASSLTGAYNEQFF. The CDR3 DNA reads as TGTGCCAGCAGTTTGACAGGGGCGTACAATGAGCAGTTCTTC.